Shown below are 24 T cell receptor beta chains from a single sample sequenced in a study of radiation and T cells in renal cell carcinoma (dated by TCRdb to between 2020 and 2021). This specimen's time point label, per the study, means: blood 2 weeks post-SBRT. This sample's treatment or condition label indicates: 15 Gy SBRT to primary tumor, nephrectomy 4 weeks later. Preparation of the library involved the immunoSEQ multiplex PCR assay. TCRdb obtained this table from immuneACCESS and retained in-frame rearrangements with V and J assigned. These tables miss some clones; where compared with another copy, unresolved V genes account for less than half of the shortfall, and the remainder is unexplained. Here the sample has about 120,000 clones; roughly four fifths occur a single time. Clones ranked in the top ten supply 1.5% to 2% of the sample. The input for sequencing was blood, taken from a patient whose treatment included radiotherapy and nephrectomy. Receptors were obtained from a woman aged 55-69 years with renal cell carcinoma.

This clone was counted ten times or more. This rearrangement joins TRBV7-9 to TRBJ1-1; D unclear. Per the germline V gene, CDR1 is SEHNR and CDR2 is FQNEAQ (reference sequence). CDR3 length equals 15 residues. The germline V and J ends were trimmed by 1 base and 4 bases, with 13 bases remaining between them. CDR3 amino acids: CASSLEAMLGTEAFF. CDR3 nucleotides: TGTGCCAGCAGCTTAGAAGCAATGCTGGGCACTGAAGCTTTCTTT.

V gene TRBV7-3 combines with J gene TRBJ2-3; 8 bases line up with TRBD2. The length of the CDR3 is 19 residues. Germline trimming cut 1 base from V and 0 bases from J; bases unmatched to any gene: 12. CDR1 and CDR2 from the germline V gene are SGHTA and FQGTGA. This chain's CDR3 is CASSLNSGGGLTSTDTQYF. The CDR3 bases are TGTGCCAGCAGCTTAAACTCGGGAGGGGGATTAACTAGCACAGATACGCAGTATTTT.

This chain links TRBV19 with TRBJ2-6; TRBD1 is a possible D gene (6 bases). Trimming removed 5 bases at V and 3 bases at J, with 11 bases between. CDR3 length: 15 residues. Germline CDR1 and CDR2: LNHDA and SQIVND (reference sequence). As DNA, the CDR3 is TGTGCCAGTAGTTCGAGGGGGTATGGGGCCAACGTCCTGACTTTC. Translated: CASSSRGYGANVLTF.

A few counts support this clone. The chain has TRBV7-2 and TRBJ1-4, with TRBD1 identical over 9 bases. The germline V gene encodes CDR1 SGHTA and CDR2 FQGNSA. J was trimmed by 2 bases and V by 5 bases; bases with no gene match: 3. CDR3 size: 15 residues. DNA of the CDR3: TGTGCCAGCAGCGAAGACAGGGGGACTAATGAAAAACTGTTTTTT. As protein: CASSEDRGTNEKLFF. The complete variable domain, with remaining parts taken from reference TRBV7-2 and TRBJ1-4, reads GAGVSQSPSNKVTEKGKDVELRCDPISGHTALYWYRQSLGQGLEFLIYFQGNSAPDKSGLPSDRFSAERTGGSVSTLTIQRTQQEDSAVYLCASSEDRGTNEKLFFGSGTQLSVL.

The chain recombines TRBV2 with TRBJ1-2, with no clear D. This CDR3 spans 11 amino acids. The V gene lost 8 bases and the J gene lost 6 bases, with 10 bases spanning the gap. Germline V gene data show CDR1 as SNHLY and CDR2 as FYNNEI. The DNA of the CDR3 is TGTGCCAGCGGCGGAGGTAATGGCTACACCTTC. It specifies CASGGGNGYTF. Combining the CDR3 with reference TRBV2 and TRBJ1-2 gives the whole variable domain EPEVTQTPSHQVTQMGQEVILRCVPISNHLYFYWYRQILGQKVEFLVSFYNNEISEKSEIFDDQFSVERPDGSNFTLKIRSTKLEDSAMYFCASGGGNGYTFGSGTRLTVV.

The rearrangement links TRBV18 to TRBJ2-3; 10 nucleotides line up with TRBD2. Trimming cost V 6 bases and J 5 bases; bases outside gene matches: 2. CDR3 size: 13 residues. Per the germline V gene, CDR1 is KGHSH and CDR2 is LQKENI. The CDR3 spells CASSPSGRDTQYF. The DNA of the CDR3 is TGTGCCAGCTCTCCTAGCGGGAGAGATACGCAGTATTTT.

This sequence joins TRBV18 and TRBJ2-7, with 7 bases fitting TRBD2. This CDR3 is built from 13 residues. J gave up 6 bases and V 0 bases, and 2 bases lay outside the gene matches. Germline CDR1 is KGHSH and CDR2 is LQKENI. In DNA form, the CDR3 reads TGTGCCAGCTCACCACCGGGGGGGGGCGAGCAGTACTTC. Its protein product is CASSPPGGGEQYF. Together with reference TRBV18 and TRBJ2-7, the CDR3 gives the full variable domain: NAGVMQNPRHLVRRRGQEARLRCSPMKGHSHVYWYRQLPEEGLKFMVYLQKENIIDESGMPKERFSAEFPKEGPSILRIQQVVRGDSAAYFCASSPPGGGEQYFGPGTRLTVT.

This clone was picked up a small number of times. The rearrangement links TRBV11-2 to TRBJ1-1; D is ambiguous. This CDR3 spans 14 amino acids. From germline, CDR1 is SGHAT and CDR2 FQNNGV. Trimming took off 5 bases at V and 2 bases at J, with 12 bases between the two ends. CDR3: CASSINMGNTEAFF. CDR3 in DNA: TGTGCCAGCAGCATAAATATGGGTAACACTGAAGCTTTCTTT.

This clone showed up just a few times. The V call is TRBV5-1, the J call TRBJ2-5, with TRBD2 matching 7 bases. Trimming at V came to 0 bases and at J to 2 bases, leaving 10 bases not matched to a gene. Germline V lookup: CDR1 SGHRS, CDR2 YFSETQ. This CDR3 is built from 17 residues. DNA of the CDR3: TGCGCCAGCAGCTTGGGCCGGGGCGGGGGAAGGCAAGAGACCCAGTACTTC. This codes for CASSLGRGGGRQETQYF.

The CDR3 loop is CASRATVNEKLFF. The CDR3 region has the DNA TGTGCCAGCAGGGCCACGGTAAATGAAAAACTGTTTTTT. The chain combines TRBV5-6 with TRBJ1-4; D unclear. The CDR3 has 13 residues. V was trimmed by 5 bases and J by 5 bases, leaving 10 bases between them. Germline-derived CDR1 and CDR2 are SGHDT and YYEEEE.

The chain uses TRBV5-5 and TRBJ1-1, with 10 bases that match TRBD1. Germline V gene lookup returns CDR1 SGHKS and CDR2 YYEKEE (reference sequence). CDR3 length: 15 amino acids. V lost 3 bases to trimming and J lost 0 bases; unmatched junction nucleotides: 2. The CDR3 DNA reads TGTGCCAGCAGCTGGGGACAGGGGATGAACACTGAAGCTTTCTTT. Its translation: CASSWGQGMNTEAFF.

The chain uses TRBV9 and TRBJ2-7; no reliable D call. The CDR3 is made up of 17 amino acids. Trimming shortened V by 0 bases and J by 0 bases, and 16 bases separated the two germline ends. The germline V gene encodes CDR1 SGDLS and CDR2 YYNGEE. CDR3 coding DNA: TGTGCCAGCAGCGTAGCGGCAGGCCGAAACCCCTCCTACGAGCAGTACTTC. Its protein is CASSVAAGRNPSYEQYF.

This clone was detected many times. V is TRBV4-3 and J is TRBJ2-2, with 7 bases fitting TRBD2. Germline values: CDR1 LGHNA, CDR2 YSLEER. Trimming cost V 1 base and J 6 bases; bases outside gene matches: 5. This CDR3 region has 15 residues. This chain's CDR3 is CASSQGYAGAGELFF. For the CDR3, the DNA is TGCGCCAGCAGCCAAGGTTACGCGGGGGCCGGGGAGCTGTTTTTT.

The J gene is TRBJ1-6, the V gene TRBV6-5; D may be TRBD1 (6 bases). The CDR3 covers 14 residues. Trimming left V 5 bases short and J 14 bases short, with 19 bases between. Per the germline V gene, CDR1 is MNHEY and CDR2 is SVGAGI. CDR3 in DNA: TGTGCCAGCAGTGGGAACCGACAGGTTCAATCCCTCCACTTT. It codes for CASSGNRQVQSLHF.

The V and J genes are TRBV7-9 and TRBJ1-5; no clear D. The CDR3 is 13 amino acids. Germline CDR1 and CDR2: SEHNR and FQNEAQ (reference sequence). V lost 3 bases, J lost 3 bases, and 6 bases lay in between. The CDR3 here is CASSLGTNQPQHF. The CDR3 DNA sequence: TGTGCCAGCAGCTTGGGTACCAATCAGCCCCAGCATTTT.

V gene TRBV7-2 combines with J gene TRBJ2-7; D gene uncertain. CDR3 length equals 16 residues. Germline CDR1 and CDR2: SGHTA and FQGNSA. The V end was cut by 5 bases, the J end by 0 bases, with 17 bases between. The DNA of the CDR3 is TGTGCCAGCAGCCCACGTATGGGATTGAGCTCCTACGAGCAGTACTTC. Encoded protein: CASSPRMGLSSYEQYF.

This clone was recorded only once. The rearrangement links TRBV6-5 to TRBJ2-1; possibly TRBD2 for D (6 bases). Germline assignment: CDR1 MNHEY and CDR2 SVGAGI. The V gene lost 9 bases and the J gene lost 6 bases, with 12 bases spanning the gap. The CDR3 is 12 residues long. CDR3 loop: CASRAGVNEQFF. CDR3 bases: TGTGCCAGTAGAGCGGGTGTCAATGAGCAGTTCTTC.

This clone turned up a few times. V usage is TRBV5-1 and J usage is TRBJ1-6; 9 bases match TRBD1. The length of the CDR3 is 14 residues. The J segment lost 7 bases and the V segment lost 3 bases, leaving 2 bases of the junction unmatched. Germline CDR1 and CDR2: SGHRS and YFSETQ. The CDR3 sequence is CASSSGQGNSPLHF. As DNA, the CDR3 is TGCGCCAGCAGCTCCGGACAGGGGAATTCACCCCTCCACTTT. Full variable domain (missing parts from reference TRBV5-1 and TRBJ1-6): KAGVTQTPRYLIKTRGQQVTLSCSPISGHRSVSWYQQTPGQGLQFLFEYFSETQRNKGNFPGRFSGRQFSNSRSEMNVSTLELGDSALYLCASSSGQGNSPLHFGNGTRLTVT.

CDR3 amino acids: CASSSRTGNYGYTF. The DNA of the CDR3 is TGTGCCAGCAGTTCCCGGACAGGGAACTATGGCTACACCTTC. The rearrangement joins TRBV6-5 to TRBJ1-2, with 8 bases that match TRBD1. Germline V gene sequence: CDR1 MNHEY, CDR2 SVGAGI. V gave up 4 bases and J gave up 2 bases; unmatched junction bases: 3. CDR3 size: 14 residues.

This clone showed up just a few times. V and J are TRBV7-6 and TRBJ1-5, with a tentative D call TRBD1 (6 bases). V was shortened by 5 bases and J by 7 bases, with 15 bases between the two germline ends. This CDR3 is built from 14 residues. From germline, CDR1 is SGHVS and CDR2 FNYEAQ. In DNA form, the CDR3 reads TGTGCCAGCAGCCACGGGGGGGCAGGGCAGCCCCAGCATTTT. Protein product: CASSHGGAGQPQHF.

This chain uses TRBV28 with TRBJ1-5; D ambiguous. Germline lookup yields CDR1 MDHEN and CDR2 SYDVKM. Between the trimmed V and J ends, which lost 4 bases and 6 bases, there was a span of 19 bases. The length of the CDR3 is 16 residues. The CDR3 sequence is CASSSPPTEGGQPQHF. The CDR3 nucleotides are TGTGCCAGCAGTTCTCCTCCGACCGAGGGTGGTCAGCCCCAGCATTTT. Drawing the rest from reference TRBV28 and TRBJ1-5, the complete variable domain is DVKVTQSSRYLVKRTGEKVFLECVQDMDHENMFWYRQDPGLGLRLIYFSYDVKMKEKGDIPEGYSVSREKKERFSLILESASTNQTSMYLCASSSPPTEGGQPQHFGDGTRLSIL.

V gene TRBV11-2 combines with J gene TRBJ2-7; D not resolved. The germline V gene encodes CDR1 SGHAT and CDR2 FQNNGV. The CDR3 runs to 14 residues. The V end lost 5 bases, the J end lost 2 bases, and 13 bases lay between the germline ends. The CDR3 coding sequence is TGTGCCAGCAGCCAAACAGAATTTACCTACGAGCAGTACTTC. Amino acid sequence: CASSQTEFTYEQYF. The entire variable domain, with the rest obtained from reference TRBV11-2 and TRBJ2-7, is as follows: EAGVAQSPRYKIIEKRQSVAFWCNPISGHATLYWYQQILGQGPKLLIQFQNNGVVDDSQLPKDRFSAERLKGVDSTLKIQPAKLEDSAVYLCASSQTEFTYEQYFGPGTRLTVT.

The chain recombines TRBV2 with TRBJ2-7; D is unclear. Trimming took 8 bases from V and 0 from J, leaving 11 bases between them. The CDR3 length is 13 residues. CDR1 is SNHLY, CDR2 FYNNEI, per germline. CDR3 in DNA: TGTGCCAGCTCCTCCCCAACCTCCTACGAGCAGTACTTC. Protein product: CASSSPTSYEQYF.

The chain combines TRBV5-1 with TRBJ2-2; D is unclear. The CDR3 has 14 amino acids. V was cut by 7 bases and J by 5 bases, with 15 bases left in between. Germline V gene sequence: CDR1 SGHRS, CDR2 YFSETQ. CDR3 sequence reads: CASDSSFGTGELFF. CDR3 bases: TGCGCCAGCGACTCGAGTTTCGGGACCGGGGAGCTGTTTTTT.